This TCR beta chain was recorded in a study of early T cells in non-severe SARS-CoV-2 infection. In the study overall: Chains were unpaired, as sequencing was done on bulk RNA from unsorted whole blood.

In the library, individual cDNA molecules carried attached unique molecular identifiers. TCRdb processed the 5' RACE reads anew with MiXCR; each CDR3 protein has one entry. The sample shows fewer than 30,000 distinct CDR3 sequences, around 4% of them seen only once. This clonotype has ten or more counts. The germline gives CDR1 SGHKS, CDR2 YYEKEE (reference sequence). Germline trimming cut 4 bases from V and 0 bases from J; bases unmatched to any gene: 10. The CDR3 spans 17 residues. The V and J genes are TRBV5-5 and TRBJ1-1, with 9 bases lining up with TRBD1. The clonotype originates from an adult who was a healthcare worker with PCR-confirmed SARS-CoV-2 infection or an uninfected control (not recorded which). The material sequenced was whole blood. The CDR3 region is CASSLGQGSVVNTEAFF. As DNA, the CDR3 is TGTGCCAGCAGCCTAGGACAGGGGTCGGTAGTGAACACTGAAGCTTTCTTT. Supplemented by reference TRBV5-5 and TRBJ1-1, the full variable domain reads DAGVTQSPTHLIKTRGQQVTLRCSPISGHKSVSWYQQVLGQGPQFIFQYYEKEERGRGNFPDRFSARQFPNYSSELNVNALLLGDSALYLCASSLGQGSVVNTEAFFGQGTRLTVV.